This record concerns one T cell receptor beta chain sequence. Its matching antigen is unknown. This sample was included in a study of Ad26.COV2.S vaccination and SARS-CoV-2 variants. There are 14 residues in the CDR3. Germline assignment: CDR1 SGHVS and CDR2 FNYEAQ. The V segment lost 1 base and the J segment 6 bases; nucleotides outside the gene matches: 6. Study-wide results and limits: Across vaccine and placebo recipients, the breadth of non-spike TCRs was similar.

Sequenced by immunoSEQ multiplex PCR; TCRdb stores in-frame clones only, minus some. Among more than 400,000 clones listed, 92% were seen once. Treatment meaning: roughly 19 received Ad26.COV2.S at low or high dose, single or two shots; a few received placebo; per-sample allocation not given. Sample collection was performed on day 63 after the first vaccine or placebo injection. The J gene is TRBJ2-7, the V gene TRBV7-6; 7 bases agree with TRBD1. The material sequenced was peripheral blood, taken in a trial of Ad26.COV2.S vaccine versus placebo. The sequence came from a person aged 18-65 years who received the Ad26.COV2.S COVID-19 vaccine or a placebo. Written as DNA, the CDR3 is TGTGCCAGCAGCTTAGACGGACAGGTGCCCGAGCAGTACTTC. This translates into CASSLDGQVPEQYF.